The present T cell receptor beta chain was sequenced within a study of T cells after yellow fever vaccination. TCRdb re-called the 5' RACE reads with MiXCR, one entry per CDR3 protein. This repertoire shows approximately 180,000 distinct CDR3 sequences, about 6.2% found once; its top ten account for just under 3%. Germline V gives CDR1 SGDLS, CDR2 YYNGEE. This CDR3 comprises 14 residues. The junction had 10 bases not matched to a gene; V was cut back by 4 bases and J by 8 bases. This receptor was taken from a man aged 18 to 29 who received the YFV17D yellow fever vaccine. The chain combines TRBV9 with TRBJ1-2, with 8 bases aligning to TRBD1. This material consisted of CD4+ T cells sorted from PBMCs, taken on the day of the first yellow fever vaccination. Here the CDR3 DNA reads TGTGCCAGCAGCCCTAGCCCGACAGGGGAGGGCTACACCTTC. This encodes CASSPSPTGEGYTF.